The rows below give T cell receptor beta chains drawn from one sample of a study of T cell repertoires in cytomegalovirus infection. These receptors' antigens are unknown. TCRdb re-called the reads through MiXCR, storing one row per CDR3 protein. The sample has some 130,000 distinct CDR3 sequences; 20% to 30% are singletons. Sequencing was performed on PBMCs, sequenced either directly or after in vitro stimulation (not recorded which). These receptors were collected from a human donor in good health (CMV status not recorded). Some clones in this sample may be carry-over from other donors' samples. The CDR3 runs from the conserved cysteine through the conserved F or W. The D gene is left open where the match is weak. Rows may omit the clone size; those that give it use once, few, many or a size class.

d_gene	v_gene	abundance	j_gene	CDR3nt	CDR3aa
TRBD2	TRBV28	many	TRBJ2-1	TGTGCCAGCAGCCCGCGGGAGGGCCTTACAATCAATGAGCAGTTCTTC	CASSPREGLTINEQFF
-	TRBV24-1	few	TRBJ2-1	TGTGCCACCAGTCAGGGCTATCGTAGCGAGTACAATGAGCAGTTCTTC	CATSQGYRSEYNEQFF
-	TRBV7-2	-	TRBJ1-5	TGTGCCAGCAGCCCGTACGGGGGCAACTCAAATCAGCCCCAGCATTTT	CASSPYGGNSNQPQHF
-	TRBV7-2	many	TRBJ2-7	TGTGCCAGCAGTTCGACGGTTTCCTACGAGCAGTACTTC	CASSSTVSYEQYF
-	TRBV7-6	many	TRBJ1-1	TGTGCCAGCAGCTCCCCTCGGGGAGAAAACACTGAAGCTTTCTTT	CASSSPRGENTEAFF
TRBD1	TRBV2	-	TRBJ2-1	TGTGCCAGCAGGACGCCCCACAGGGGCTCCGTGAGTGAGCAGTTCTTC	CASRTPHRGSVSEQFF
-	TRBV7-9	-	TRBJ2-7	TGTGCCAGCAGCCCCAAGACAAACTCCTACGAGCAGTACTTC	CASSPKTNSYEQYF
-	TRBV19	-	TRBJ1-2	TGTGCCAGTACCCCAGGGGCGAGGCCTCTCTATGGCTACACCTTC	CASTPGARPLYGYTF
TRBD1	TRBV7-9	-	TRBJ2-1	TGTGCCAGCAGCCTAGGACAGGGGAACGAGCAGTTCTTC	CASSLGQGNEQFF
-	TRBV15	-	TRBJ1-1	TGTGCCACCAGCAGATCCCCTCGGGACACAACATTCACTGAAGCTTTCTTT	CATSRSPRDTTFTEAFF
TRBD2	TRBV27	few	TRBJ2-3	TGTGCCAGCAGTTTAGGGCTAGCGGGAGTGAGTGGCACAGATACGCAGTATTTT	CASSLGLAGVSGTDTQYF
-	TRBV30	once	TRBJ2-4	TGTGCCTGGAAGGCCTCCCTGGCCAAAAACATTCAGTACTTC	CAWKASLAKNIQYF